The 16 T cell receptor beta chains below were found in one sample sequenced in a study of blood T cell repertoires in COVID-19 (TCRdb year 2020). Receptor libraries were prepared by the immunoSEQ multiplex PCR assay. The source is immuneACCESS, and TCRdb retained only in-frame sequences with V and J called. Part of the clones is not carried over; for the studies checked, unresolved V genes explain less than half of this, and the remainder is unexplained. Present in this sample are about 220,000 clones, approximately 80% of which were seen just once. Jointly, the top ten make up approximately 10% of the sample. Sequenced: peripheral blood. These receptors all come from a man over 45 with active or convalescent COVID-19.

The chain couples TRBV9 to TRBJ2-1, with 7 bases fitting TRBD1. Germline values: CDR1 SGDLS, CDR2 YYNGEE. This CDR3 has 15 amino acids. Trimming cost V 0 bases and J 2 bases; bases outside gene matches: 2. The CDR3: CASSVDTGAYNEQFF. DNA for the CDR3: TGTGCCAGCAGCGTAGACACAGGGGCCTACAATGAGCAGTTCTTC.

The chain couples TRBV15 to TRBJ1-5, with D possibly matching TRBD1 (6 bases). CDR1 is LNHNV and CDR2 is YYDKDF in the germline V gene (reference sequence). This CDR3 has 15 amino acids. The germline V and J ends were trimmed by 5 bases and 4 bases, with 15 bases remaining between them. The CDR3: CATSVTLTGNQPQHF. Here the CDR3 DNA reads TGTGCCACCAGCGTCACCCTAACAGGGAATCAGCCCCAGCATTTT. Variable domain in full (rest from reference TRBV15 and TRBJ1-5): DAMVIQNPRYQVTQFGKPVTLSCSQTLNHNVMYWYQQKSSQAPKLLFHYYDKDFNNEADTPDNFQSRRPNTSFCFLDIRSPGLGDTAMYLCATSVTLTGNQPQHFGDGTRLSIL.

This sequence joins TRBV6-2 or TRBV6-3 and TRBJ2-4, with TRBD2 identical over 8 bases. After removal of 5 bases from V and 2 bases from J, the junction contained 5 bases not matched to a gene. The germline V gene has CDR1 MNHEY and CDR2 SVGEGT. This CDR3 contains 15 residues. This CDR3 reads CASSPGGGSKNIQYF. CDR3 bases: TGTGCCAGCAGTCCCGGGGGGGGATCCAAAAACATTCAGTACTTC.

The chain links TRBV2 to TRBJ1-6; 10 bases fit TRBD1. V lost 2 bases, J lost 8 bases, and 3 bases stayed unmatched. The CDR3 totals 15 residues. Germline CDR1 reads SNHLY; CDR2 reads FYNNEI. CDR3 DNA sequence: TGTGCCAGCAGTGAACCGGGACAGGGGTATTCACCCCTCCACTTT. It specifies CASSEPGQGYSPLHF.

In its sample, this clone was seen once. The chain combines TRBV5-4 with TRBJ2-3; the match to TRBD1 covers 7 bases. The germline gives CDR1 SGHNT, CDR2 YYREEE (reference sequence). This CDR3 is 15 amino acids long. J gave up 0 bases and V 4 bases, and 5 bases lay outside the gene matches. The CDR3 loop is CASSRRQGSTDTQYF. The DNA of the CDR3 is TGTGCCAGCAGCCGGAGACAGGGAAGCACAGATACGCAGTATTTT.

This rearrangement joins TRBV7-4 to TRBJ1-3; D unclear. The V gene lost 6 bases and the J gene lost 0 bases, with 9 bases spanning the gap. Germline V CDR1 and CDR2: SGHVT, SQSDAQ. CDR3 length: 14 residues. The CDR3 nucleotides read TGTGCCAGCAGGGGAGGAGACTCTGGAAACACCATATATTTT. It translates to CASRGGDSGNTIYF. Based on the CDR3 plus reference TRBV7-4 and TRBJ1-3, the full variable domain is GAGVSQSPRYKVAKRGRDVALRCDSISGHVTLYWYRQTLGQGSEVLTYSQSDAQRDKSGRPSGRFSAERPERSVSTLKIQRTEQGDSAVYLCASRGGDSGNTIYFGEGSWLTVV.

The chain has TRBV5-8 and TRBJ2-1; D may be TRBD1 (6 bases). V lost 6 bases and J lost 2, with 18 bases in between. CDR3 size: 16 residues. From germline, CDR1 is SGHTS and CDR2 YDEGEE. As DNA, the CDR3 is TGTGCCAGCAACCTTATCTTGGGGGCTACCTACAATGAGCAGTTCTTC. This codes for CASNLILGATYNEQFF.

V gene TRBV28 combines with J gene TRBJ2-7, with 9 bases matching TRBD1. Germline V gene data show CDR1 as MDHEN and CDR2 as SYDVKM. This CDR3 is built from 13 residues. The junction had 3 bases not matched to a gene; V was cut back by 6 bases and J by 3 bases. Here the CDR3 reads CASREDRGYEQYF. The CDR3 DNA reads TGTGCCAGCAGGGAGGACAGGGGCTACGAGCAGTACTTC.

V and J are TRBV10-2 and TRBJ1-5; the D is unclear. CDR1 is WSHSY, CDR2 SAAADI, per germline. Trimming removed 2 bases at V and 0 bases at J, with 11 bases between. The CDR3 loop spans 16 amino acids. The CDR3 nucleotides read TGCGCCAGCAGTGAGCCACAGACCTATAGCAATCAGCCCCAGCATTTT. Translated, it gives CASSEPQTYSNQPQHF.

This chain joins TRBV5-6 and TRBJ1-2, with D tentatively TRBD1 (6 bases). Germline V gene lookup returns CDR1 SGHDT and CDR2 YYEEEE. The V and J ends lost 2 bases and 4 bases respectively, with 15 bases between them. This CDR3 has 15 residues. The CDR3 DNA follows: TGTGCCAGCAGCTTTACAGGGAATAAGGTCTATGGCTACACCTTC. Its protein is CASSFTGNKVYGYTF.

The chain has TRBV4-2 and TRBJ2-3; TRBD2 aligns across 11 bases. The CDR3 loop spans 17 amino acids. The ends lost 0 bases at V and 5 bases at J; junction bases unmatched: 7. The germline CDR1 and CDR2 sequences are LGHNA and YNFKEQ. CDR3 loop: CASSQDLSSGGIDTQYF. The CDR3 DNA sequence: TGTGCCAGCAGCCAAGATTTGTCTAGCGGGGGGATAGATACGCAGTATTTT.

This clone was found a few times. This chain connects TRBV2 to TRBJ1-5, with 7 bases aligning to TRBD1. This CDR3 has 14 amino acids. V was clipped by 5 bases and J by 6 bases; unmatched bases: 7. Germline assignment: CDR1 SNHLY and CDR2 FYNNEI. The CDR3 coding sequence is TGTGCCAGCAGTCTGCAGGGGGTGGGTCAGCCCCAGCATTTT. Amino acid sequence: CASSLQGVGQPQHF.

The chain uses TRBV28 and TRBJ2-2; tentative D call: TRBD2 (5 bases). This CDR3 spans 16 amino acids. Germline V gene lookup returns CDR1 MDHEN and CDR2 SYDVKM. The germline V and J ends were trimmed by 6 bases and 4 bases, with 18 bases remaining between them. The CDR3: CASSPQGGRGTGELFF. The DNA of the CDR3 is TGTGCCAGCAGCCCGCAAGGCGGGCGCGGCACCGGGGAGCTGTTTTTT. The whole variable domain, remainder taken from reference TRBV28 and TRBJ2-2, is DVKVTQSSRYLVKRTGEKVFLECVQDMDHENMFWYRQDPGLGLRLIYFSYDVKMKEKGDIPEGYSVSREKKERFSLILESASTNQTSMYLCASSPQGGRGTGELFFGEGSRLTVL.

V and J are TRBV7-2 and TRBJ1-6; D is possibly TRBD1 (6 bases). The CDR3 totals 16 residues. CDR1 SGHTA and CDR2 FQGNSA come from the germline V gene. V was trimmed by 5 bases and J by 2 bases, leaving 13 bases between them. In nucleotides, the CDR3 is TGTGCCAGCAGCGAGTCCAGGGGCACCTATAATTCACCCCTCCACTTT. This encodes CASSESRGTYNSPLHF.

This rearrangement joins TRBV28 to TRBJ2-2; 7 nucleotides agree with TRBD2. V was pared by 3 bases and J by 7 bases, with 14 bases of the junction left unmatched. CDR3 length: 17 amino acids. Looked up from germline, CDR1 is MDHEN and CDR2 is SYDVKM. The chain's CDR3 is CASSFKVTAGTYGELFF. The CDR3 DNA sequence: TGTGCCAGCAGTTTTAAGGTGACAGCGGGAACCTACGGGGAGCTGTTTTTT.

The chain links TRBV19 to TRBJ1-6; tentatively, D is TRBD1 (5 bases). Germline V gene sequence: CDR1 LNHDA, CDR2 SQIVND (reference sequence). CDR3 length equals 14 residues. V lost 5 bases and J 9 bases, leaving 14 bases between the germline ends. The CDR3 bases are TGTGCCAGTAGTCGACAGCCTCGGGTTTCACCCCTCCACTTT. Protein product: CASSRQPRVSPLHF.